This T cell receptor beta chain was recorded in a study of CD8+CD57+ T cells in acquired aplastic anemia. Genomic DNA served as template for TCR beta VDJ and CDR3 profiling. TCRdb reprocessed the reads via MiXCR and lists one record per CDR3 protein. The sample shows under 200,000 distinct CDR3 sequences, over 40% of them seen only once. This clonotype was counted between two and nine times. Patients picked for sequencing had shown CD8+CD57+ cell expansion detected by flow cytometry. The CDR3 consists of 15 residues. Trimming cost V 6 bases and J 9 bases; bases outside gene matches: 12. CDR1 is KGHDR, CDR2 SFDVKD, per germline.

Sequenced material: sorted CD4+, CD8+, or CD8+CD57+ T cells (not recorded which) from PBMCs. The TCR originated in a human donor with aplastic anemia. The genes are TRBV24-1 and TRBJ2-3; 9 bases agree with TRBD2. In DNA form, the CDR3 reads TGTGCCACCAGTCCGGGACTAGCTGAGACTGGGACGCAGTATTTT. Protein: CATSPGLAETGTQYF.